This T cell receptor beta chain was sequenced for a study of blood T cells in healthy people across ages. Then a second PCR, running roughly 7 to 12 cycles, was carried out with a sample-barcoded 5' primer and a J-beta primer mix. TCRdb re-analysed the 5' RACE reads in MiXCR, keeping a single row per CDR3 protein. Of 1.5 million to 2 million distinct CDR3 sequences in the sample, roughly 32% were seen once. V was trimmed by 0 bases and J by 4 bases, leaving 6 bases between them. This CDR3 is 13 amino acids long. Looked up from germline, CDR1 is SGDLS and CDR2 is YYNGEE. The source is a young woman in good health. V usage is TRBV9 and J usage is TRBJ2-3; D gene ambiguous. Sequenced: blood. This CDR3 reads CASSVVTADTQYF. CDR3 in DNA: TGTGCCAGCAGCGTAGTAACAGCAGATACGCAGTATTTT. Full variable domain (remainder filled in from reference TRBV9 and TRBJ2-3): DSGVTQTPKHLITATGQRVTLRCSPRSGDLSVYWYQQSLDQGLQFLIQYYNGEERAKGNILERFSAQQFPDLHSELNLSSLELGDSALYFCASSVVTADTQYFGPGTRLTVL.